The 20 T cell receptor beta chains below come from one sample, sequenced in a study of blood T cell repertoires in COVID-19. This table comes from immunoSEQ multiplex PCR, and its TCRdb copy is limited to in-frame clones, with some not included. The table shows around 160,000 clones, with over 90% occurring only once. The sequenced sample consisted of peripheral blood. The source is a woman in her sixties or seventies with COVID-19, enrolled during active disease.

This chain connects TRBV7-9 to TRBJ2-3; 7 positions agree with TRBD2. The CDR3 loop spans 16 amino acids. Germline CDR1 is SEHNR and CDR2 is FQNEAQ (reference sequence). The V and J ends lost 6 bases and 2 bases, in that order; junction bases with no gene match: 11. The CDR3 sequence: CASRAGLAASTDTQYF. In DNA, the CDR3 is TGTGCCAGCAGGGCCGGGCTAGCGGCCTCCACAGATACGCAGTATTTT.

The chain employs TRBV10-3 and TRBJ1-2; maybe TRBD1 (6 bases). The germline CDR1 and CDR2 sequences are ENHRY and SYGVKD. Deletions cut 11 bases from V and 4 bases from J, with 17 bases between. There are 13 residues in the CDR3. CDR3 protein: CASSPGVTYGYTF. CDR3 bases: TGTGCCTCTTCACCAGGGGTTACCTATGGCTACACCTTC.

In the case of this clone: Other DNA sequences in the sample encode the same CDR3. The chain joins TRBV7-2 to TRBJ1-5, with 9 bases aligning to TRBD1. The CDR3 runs to 15 residues. The V gene end was trimmed by 1 base and the J gene end by 7 bases; junction bases not matched to a gene: 5. Germline CDR1 SGHTA, CDR2 FQGNSA. This CDR3 reads CASSLGQGGGQPQHF. DNA for the CDR3: TGTGCCAGCAGCTTAGGACAGGGGGGAGGGCAGCCCCAGCATTTT.

The chain joins TRBV19 to TRBJ1-6, with a possible D match to TRBD1 (5 bases). The CDR3 contains 13 residues. Per the germline V gene, CDR1 is LNHDA and CDR2 is SQIVND (reference sequence). Deletions cut 8 bases from V and 7 bases from J, with 12 bases between. The DNA of the CDR3 is TGTGCCAGTTCTGACAGCGACAATTCACCCCTCCACTTT. It is translated as CASSDSDNSPLHF.

The chain uses TRBV14 and TRBJ2-7; TRBD1 matches 7 bases. The germline V gene encodes CDR1 SGHDN and CDR2 FVKESK. This CDR3 spans 14 amino acids. Trimming at V came to 2 bases and at J to 5 bases, leaving 6 bases not matched to a gene. In DNA, the CDR3 is TGTGCCAGCAGCCAAAGGACAGGTGGTAACGAGCAGTACTTC. Translated: CASSQRTGGNEQYF.

The chain combines TRBV10-3 with TRBJ1-5, with D tentatively TRBD1 (6 bases). Looked up from germline, CDR1 is ENHRY and CDR2 is SYGVKD. V lost 4 bases and J lost 2, with 21 bases in between. The CDR3 is 18 amino acids. In nucleotides, the CDR3 is TGTGCCATCAGTGCGTGGGACACTGGCCCTTTAGGCAATCAGCCCCAGCATTTT. Its protein product is CAISAWDTGPLGNQPQHF.

The chain employs TRBV6-1 and TRBJ1-2; 7 bases are a match to TRBD1. J was trimmed by 6 bases and V by 0 bases; bases with no gene match: 4. This CDR3 is built from 14 residues. Germline CDR1 is MNHNS and CDR2 is SASEGT. The CDR3 region is CASSEAGQPNGYTF. CDR3 in DNA: TGTGCCAGCAGTGAAGCGGGACAGCCAAATGGCTACACCTTC.

CDR3 in amino acids: CASIGLSNQPQHF. The CDR3 DNA sequence: TGTGCCAGCATTGGGCTTAGCAATCAGCCCCAGCATTTT. J is TRBJ1-5 and V is TRBV6-5; no definite D call. Per germline, CDR1 MNHEY and CDR2 SVGAGI. Deletions cut 7 bases from V and 0 bases from J, with 7 bases between. The CDR3 runs to 13 residues.

The CDR3 region has the DNA TGTGCCAGCAGAAAGAACCGGGACAGCGGTTTCAATGAGCAGTTCTTC. Translation gives CASRKNRDSGFNEQFF. The chain links TRBV27 to TRBJ2-1; the match to TRBD1 covers 7 bases. Germline V gene data show CDR1 as MNHEY and CDR2 as SMNVEV (reference sequence). The ends lost 6 bases at V and 6 bases at J; junction bases unmatched: 14. The CDR3 is 16 amino acids.

The chain joins TRBV21-1 to TRBJ2-4; the table's D call of TRBD2 was not tested on the DNA. TRBV21-1 is a pseudogene. This CDR3 has 17 amino acids. CDR3 amino acids: CASSKALERLAKNIQYF. The DNA of the CDR3 is TGTGCCAGCAGCAAAGCGCTAGAACGGTTAGCCAAAAACATTCAGTACTTC.

The rearrangement uses TRBV6-2 or TRBV6-3 and TRBJ2-6, with a possible D match to TRBD2 (6 bases). This CDR3 contains 18 residues. Trimming removed 2 bases from V and 0 bases from J, with 14 bases in between. Germline V CDR1 and CDR2: MNHEY, SVGEGT. CDR3 region: CASSYVAGTPSGANVLTF. For the CDR3, the DNA is TGTGCCAGCAGTTACGTGGCAGGGACTCCCTCTGGGGCCAACGTCCTGACTTTC.

The rearrangement uses TRBV19 and TRBJ1-1; 7 bases are a match to TRBD1. This CDR3 comprises 13 residues. Germline V gene lookup returns CDR1 LNHDA and CDR2 SQIVND (reference sequence). V lost 10 bases, J lost 0 bases, and 5 bases stayed unmatched. The CDR3 loop is CATQTGMNTEAFF. CDR3 bases: TGTGCCACCCAGACAGGGATGAACACTGAAGCTTTCTTT.

The chain's CDR3 is CASSPARGERQPQHF. The CDR3 nucleotides read TGTGCCAGCAGCCCCGCCAGAGGTGAGCGTCAGCCCCAGCATTTT. The chain joins TRBV6-2 or TRBV6-3 to TRBJ1-5; D remains unclear. The germline CDR1 and CDR2 sequences are MNHEY and SVGEGT. V shed 6 bases and J shed 6 bases, with 18 bases lying between them. The CDR3 is 15 amino acids.

The rearrangement joins TRBV27 to TRBJ1-2; 11 positions agree with TRBD1. The V gene end was trimmed by 6 bases and the J gene end by 6 bases; junction bases not matched to a gene: 12. There are 16 residues in the CDR3. Germline assignment: CDR1 MNHEY and CDR2 SMNVEV (reference sequence). The CDR3 here is CASSQSRTGGSDGYTF. In DNA form, the CDR3 reads TGTGCCAGCAGCCAATCCCGGACAGGGGGCTCTGATGGCTACACCTTC.

The CDR3 DNA follows: TGTGCCAGTAGCAGACCCGGGACAGGGAGGGAGACCCAGTACTTC. It codes for CASSRPGTGRETQYF. This rearrangement joins TRBV19 to TRBJ2-5; 9 bases agree with TRBD1. The CDR3 sequence is 15 residues long. CDR1 is LNHDA, CDR2 SQIVND, per germline (reference sequence). Trimming cost V 6 bases and J 5 bases; bases outside gene matches: 10. Variable domain in full (rest from reference TRBV19 and TRBJ2-5): DGGITQSPKYLFRKEGQNVTLSCEQNLNHDAMYWYRQDPGQGLRLIYYSQIVNDFQKGDIAEGYSVSREKKESFPLTVTSAQKNPTAFYLCASSRPGTGRETQYFGPGTRLLVL.

The genes are TRBV9 and TRBJ1-6; D uncertain. Germline V CDR1 and CDR2: SGDLS, YYNGEE. The V end was cut by 0 bases, the J end by 7 bases, with 11 bases between. CDR3 length: 15 residues. For the CDR3, the DNA is TGTGCCAGCAGCGTAGGCCAGGAACCCAATTCACCCCTCCACTTT. The encoded protein is CASSVGQEPNSPLHF.

The genes are TRBV11-2 and TRBJ2-1; 11 bases are shared with TRBD2. Losses at the gene ends were 0 bases for V and 7 bases for J; bases not matched to a gene: 5. This CDR3 has 16 amino acids. Germline V gene data show CDR1 as SGHAT and CDR2 as FQNNGV. The CDR3: CASSLEIAGGANEQFF. The CDR3 DNA is TGTGCCAGCAGCTTAGAGATAGCGGGGGGGGCAAATGAGCAGTTCTTC.

The gene calls are TRBV6-6 and TRBJ2-1; 8 bases fit TRBD2. The CDR3 consists of 20 residues. V trimming: 6 bases; J trimming: 0 bases; junction bases outside the gene matches: 19. Germline loops: CDR1 MNHNY, CDR2 SVGAGI (reference sequence). The CDR3 protein is CASSKSTGGPSPGSYNEQFF. The CDR3 DNA follows: TGTGCCAGCAGCAAATCGACGGGGGGGCCAAGCCCCGGCTCCTACAATGAGCAGTTCTTC.

This clone was counted once. Mismatch with germline at one junction end may stem from a read error. The CDR3 reads CASSEYAQGPHEQYF. CDR3 nucleotides: TGTGCCAGCAGTGAATATGCACAGGGTCCCCACGAGCAGTACTTT. The chain combines TRBV25-1 with TRBJ2-7; tentatively, D is TRBD1 (6 bases). This CDR3 is 15 amino acids long. Per the germline V gene, CDR1 is MGHDK and CDR2 is SYGVNS.

The CDR3 nucleotides read TGTGCCAGCAGCTTCTTCCCGGGAGACACTGAAGCTTTCTTT. Translating it yields CASSFFPGDTEAFF. The chain has TRBV7-3 and TRBJ1-1; no firm D call. Germline CDR1 and CDR2: SGHTA and FQGTGA. The V end lost 3 bases, the J end lost 3 bases, and 11 bases lay between the germline ends. The CDR3 contains 14 residues.